This TCR beta chain comes out of a study of blood T cell repertoires in COVID-19 (dated by TCRdb to the early 2020s). As for the study more broadly: The collaborator samples originated in the United States, Italy and Spain and spanned the acute and convalescent phases of COVID-19. The material from the prospective study consisted of cDNA or gDNA derived from T cells, B-cell-depleted T cells, or PBMCs. The repertoires were released in a freely available public database meant as a resource for research on the immune response to SARS-CoV-2. Deeply sampled blood TCRbeta repertoires from subjects exposed to, actively infected with, or recovered from COVID-19 were included in the dataset. HLA class I and class II types, where available, came from metadata supplied by the sample provider rather than from assay-based typing. A de-identified subject ID, COVID-19 status, age in years and sex were almost always included in the sample metadata. The samples were drawn from the first 160 participants of the ongoing ImmuneRACE study and from 1,200 or so subjects provided by 6 global collaborators.

Results the study describes overall, beyond this receptor: How much clinical and demographic metadata was included differed by source and by participant, and the metadata was provided uncurated.

CDR3 length: 13 amino acids, cysteine to phenylalanine. Only the CDR3 DNA stays, 39 bases, in frame from base 1. The CDR1 and CDR2 encoded by the germline V gene (reference sequence) are SEHNR and FQNEAQ. V lost 5 bases and J lost 0 bases; the stretch between them is 4 bases long. Participants in the prospective study were enrolled through a virtual design, were aged roughly 18 to 100 years, and lived in about two dozen United States geographic areas. To assign participants to cohorts, the prospective study relied on clinical history that participants themselves reported in a screening survey and a study questionnaire. Exposed participants were defined as having been in contact with someone with a PCR-confirmed or clinician-diagnosed COVID-19 case within 2 weeks of study entry. Mobile phlebotomists in the prospective study collected whole blood, serum and a nasopharyngeal or oropharyngeal swab from every participant. Over an approximately 2-month period, participants in the prospective study had the option of providing additional blood draws and questionnaires. Before DNA extraction, prospective study blood samples were shipped either frozen or at room temperature.

The immunoSEQ Assay, a bias-controlled multiplex PCR, was used to amplify TCRbeta CDR3 regions from genomic DNA. The original pipeline was this. Nucleated cell counts per sample were estimated from amplification of reference gene primers within the assay. To quantify the absolute abundance of each unique TCRbeta CDR3 rearrangement, sequence reads were collapsed and filtered. For each sample, productive Simpson clonality was calculated by taking the square root of Simpson's diversity index across productive rearrangements. Imported from immuneACCESS, the table was reduced by TCRdb to in-frame sequences with V and J called. These copies leave out some clones; in studies compared against another copy, an unresolved V gene accounts for under half, and the cause of the remainder is not known. That table furnishes V, J and clone size, whereas the DNA furnished D and trimming. The sample table contains more than 300,000 clones; only one count was recorded for 90% of them. The ten top clones hold about 4% of the sample.

A note on this clone: The specificity of this receptor is unknown. No much larger clone is present one base from it, and per-base qualities are unavailable.

The sequence links TRBV7-9 to TRBJ2-2; the D gene is not confidently resolved. This clonotype was sampled from a woman aged 25-40 years who had been exposed to COVID-19. Sequenced sample: PBMCs or T cells enriched from blood (not recorded which). The CDR3: CASSLPNTGELFF. The DNA is TGTGCCAGCAGCCTTCCGAACACCGGGGAGCTGTTTTTT. The variable domain in full, with residues beyond the CDR3 obtained from the reference TRBV7-9 and TRBJ2-2 genes, is DTGVSQNPRHKITKRGQNVTFRCDPISEHNRLYWYRQTLGQGPEFLTYFQNEAQLEKSRLLSDRFSAERPKGSFSTLEIQRTEQGDSAMYLCASSLPNTGELFFGEGSRLTVL.